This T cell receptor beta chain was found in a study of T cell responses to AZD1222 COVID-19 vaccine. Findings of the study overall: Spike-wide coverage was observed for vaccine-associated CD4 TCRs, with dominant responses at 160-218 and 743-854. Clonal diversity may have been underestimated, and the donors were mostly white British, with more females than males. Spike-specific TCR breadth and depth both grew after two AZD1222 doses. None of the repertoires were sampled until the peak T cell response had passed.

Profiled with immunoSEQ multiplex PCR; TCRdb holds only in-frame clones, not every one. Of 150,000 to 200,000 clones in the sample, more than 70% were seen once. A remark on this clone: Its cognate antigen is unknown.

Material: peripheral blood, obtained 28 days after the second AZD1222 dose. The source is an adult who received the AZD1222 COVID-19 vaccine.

Here the CDR3 reads CASRWGLAVTDTQYF. For the CDR3, the DNA is TGTGCCAGCCGGTGGGGGCTAGCGGTCACAGATACGCAGTATTTT. The V call is TRBV28, the J call TRBJ2-3; TRBD2 is a possible D gene (7 bases). Trimming cost V 8 bases and J 2 bases, with 17 bases left between them. Germline V gives CDR1 MDHEN, CDR2 SYDVKM. The CDR3 length is 15 residues.